This is a list of T cell receptor beta chains from one sample in a study of blood T cell repertoires in COVID-19. The method was immunoSEQ multiplex PCR; TCRdb's version includes in-frame clones alone and lacks a portion of them. The table has about 250,000 clones, 80% to 90% seen once; the top ten hold more than 1.5%. Source material: PBMCs or T cells enriched from blood (not recorded which). Every receptor here comes from a man aged 40-49 years who had recovered from COVID-19. The CDR3 runs from the conserved cysteine through the conserved F or W. The order of the fields is J gene, V gene, clone size, D gene, CDR3 protein, CDR3 DNA. A D gene is named only where the DNA matches it firmly. The listing skips clone size in some rows; elsewhere it reads once, few, many or a size class.

J gene: TRBJ2-2; V gene: TRBV19; clone size: NA; D gene: TRBD1; CDR3 protein: CASSMGQGLPGGGELFF; CDR3 DNA: TGTGCCAGTAGTATGGGACAGGGCCTTCCCGGAGGCGGGGAGCTGTTTTTT
J gene: TRBJ2-2; V gene: TRBV4-2; clone size: NA; D gene: NA; CDR3 protein: CASSQNRDANTGELFF; CDR3 DNA: TGTGCCAGCAGCCAGAACAGGGACGCGAACACCGGGGAGCTGTTTTTT
J gene: TRBJ1-5; V gene: TRBV6-5; clone size: NA; D gene: TRBD1; CDR3 protein: CASSYSIGGHQPQHF; CDR3 DNA: TGTGCCAGCAGTTACTCGATAGGGGGCCATCAGCCCCAGCATTTT
J gene: TRBJ1-2; V gene: TRBV7-8; clone size: NA; D gene: NA; CDR3 protein: CASSSSQGHLRFGGYTF; CDR3 DNA: TGTGCCAGCAGCTCGTCCCAGGGACACCTTAGGTTCGGTGGCTACACCTTC
J gene: TRBJ2-2; V gene: TRBV14; clone size: NA; D gene: NA; CDR3 protein: CASSQGGNANTGELFF; CDR3 DNA: TGTGCCAGCAGCCAAGGAGGTAACGCGAACACCGGGGAGCTGTTTTTT
J gene: TRBJ2-6; V gene: TRBV10-3; clone size: once; D gene: NA; CDR3 protein: CAISTKGVGANVLTF; CDR3 DNA: TGTGCCATCAGTACAAAAGGAGTTGGGGCCAACGTCCTGACTTTC
J gene: TRBJ1-2; V gene: TRBV28; clone size: many; D gene: TRBD1; CDR3 protein: CASSLNLSGGGAGGYTF; CDR3 DNA: TGTGCCAGCAGTCTAAACCTCTCGGGAGGGGGCGCGGGCGGCTACACCTTC
J gene: TRBJ1-3; V gene: TRBV9; clone size: NA; D gene: NA; CDR3 protein: CASSVGGGDTIYF; CDR3 DNA: TGTGCCAGCAGCGTAGGAGGAGGGGACACCATATATTTT
J gene: TRBJ1-5; V gene: TRBV6-5; clone size: few; D gene: NA; CDR3 protein: CASMSSGTNQPQHF; CDR3 DNA: TGTGCCAGCATGTCCAGCGGTACCAATCAGCCCCAGCATTTT
J gene: TRBJ2-7; V gene: TRBV5-1; clone size: NA; D gene: NA; CDR3 protein: CASSLALDLLLREQYF; CDR3 DNA: TGCGCCAGCAGCTTGGCCTTGGACTTACTCCTACGCGAGCAGTACTTC
J gene: TRBJ1-4; V gene: TRBV6-5; clone size: NA; D gene: NA; CDR3 protein: CASSPRPTQGEKLFF; CDR3 DNA: TGTGCCAGCAGTCCTCGCCCGACCCAGGGTGAAAAACTGTTTTTT
J gene: TRBJ2-2; V gene: TRBV2; clone size: NA; D gene: NA; CDR3 protein: CASKIGTPNTGELFF; CDR3 DNA: TGTGCCAGCAAAATCGGGACACCGAACACCGGGGAGCTGTTTTTT
J gene: TRBJ1-2; V gene: TRBV5-6; clone size: NA; D gene: NA; CDR3 protein: CASSLAGNYGYTF; CDR3 DNA: TGTGCCAGCAGCTTGGCCGGGAACTATGGCTACACCTTC
J gene: TRBJ2-3; V gene: TRBV24-1; clone size: NA; D gene: TRBD1; CDR3 protein: CATSDFDRGVDTQYF; CDR3 DNA: TGTGCCACCAGTGATTTTGACAGGGGTGTGGATACGCAGTATTTT
J gene: TRBJ2-1; V gene: TRBV2; clone size: NA; D gene: NA; CDR3 protein: CASFLASYNEQFF; CDR3 DNA: TGTGCCAGCTTCCTAGCGTCCTACAATGAGCAGTTCTTC
J gene: TRBJ2-3; V gene: TRBV9; clone size: few; D gene: TRBD2; CDR3 protein: CASSATHGRSTDTQYF; CDR3 DNA: TGTGCCAGCAGCGCGACGCACGGGAGGAGCACAGATACGCAGTATTTT
J gene: TRBJ2-7; V gene: TRBV29-1; clone size: once; D gene: NA; CDR3 protein: CSVDREGAYEQYF; CDR3 DNA: TGCAGCGTTGACAGGGAGGGGGCCTACGAGCAGTACTTC
J gene: TRBJ1-4; V gene: TRBV30; clone size: NA; D gene: TRBD1; CDR3 protein: CAWRGGPGQENNEKLFF; CDR3 DNA: TGTGCCTGGAGGGGGGGACCGGGACAGGAGAATAATGAAAAACTGTTTTTT
J gene: TRBJ2-5; V gene: TRBV19; clone size: NA; D gene: TRBD2; CDR3 protein: CASSIYGRAGETQYF; CDR3 DNA: TGTGCCAGTAGTATTTACGGGAGGGCCGGGGAGACCCAGTACTTC
J gene: TRBJ1-3; V gene: TRBV6-6; clone size: NA; D gene: NA; CDR3 protein: CASSYTPTGIGNTIYF; CDR3 DNA: TGTGCCAGCAGTTACACACCTACAGGGATTGGAAACACCATATATTTT
J gene: TRBJ2-1; V gene: TRBV3-1/TRBV3-2; clone size: NA; D gene: NA; CDR3 protein: CASSQESVRGREFF; CDR3 DNA: TGTGCCAGCAGCCAAGAGAGTGTGCGGGGGCGGGAGTTCTTC
J gene: TRBJ2-1; V gene: TRBV5-1; clone size: NA; D gene: NA; CDR3 protein: CASNVGAVNEQFF; CDR3 DNA: TGCGCCAGCAACGTGGGAGCGGTGAATGAGCAGTTCTTC
J gene: TRBJ2-1; V gene: TRBV7-2; clone size: NA; D gene: TRBD2; CDR3 protein: CASSFTLAGGINEQFF; CDR3 DNA: TGTGCCAGCAGCTTCACCCTAGCGGGAGGGATCAATGAGCAGTTCTTC
J gene: TRBJ1-5; V gene: TRBV6-2/TRBV6-3; clone size: NA; D gene: NA; CDR3 protein: CASSYYRNQPQHF; CDR3 DNA: TGTGCCAGCAGTTACTACAGGAACCAGCCCCAGCATTTT
J gene: TRBJ2-1; V gene: TRBV11-3; clone size: few; D gene: NA; CDR3 protein: CASSLVQGGEQFF; CDR3 DNA: TGTGCCAGCAGCTTAGTGCAGGGAGGTGAGCAGTTCTTC
J gene: TRBJ2-5; V gene: TRBV5-4; clone size: NA; D gene: TRBD2; CDR3 protein: CASSLAGEGTGGILTQYF; CDR3 DNA: TGTGCCAGCAGTCTAGCGGGAGAGGGGACTGGGGGTATTTTGACCCAGTACTTC
J gene: TRBJ2-7; V gene: TRBV7-9; clone size: few; D gene: TRBD1; CDR3 protein: CASSWPRDRGHEQYF; CDR3 DNA: TGTGCCAGCAGCTGGCCCCGGGACAGGGGGCACGAGCAGTACTTC
J gene: TRBJ2-3; V gene: TRBV24-1; clone size: NA; D gene: NA; CDR3 protein: CATSDWGGTDTQYF; CDR3 DNA: TGTGCCACCAGTGACTGGGGGGGCACAGATACGCAGTATTTT
J gene: TRBJ2-3; V gene: TRBV5-5; clone size: NA; D gene: TRBD2; CDR3 protein: CASSLRLAGENTQYF; CDR3 DNA: TGTGCCAGCAGCCTTCGACTAGCGGGGGAAAATACGCAGTATTTT
J gene: TRBJ1-1; V gene: TRBV28; clone size: NA; D gene: NA; CDR3 protein: CASGLMNTEAFF; CDR3 DNA: TGTGCCAGCGGCCTGATGAACACTGAAGCTTTCTTT
J gene: TRBJ1-6; V gene: TRBV6-2/TRBV6-3; clone size: NA; D gene: NA; CDR3 protein: CASSQDDSPYNSPLHF; CDR3 DNA: TGTGCCAGCAGTCAAGACGACAGCCCCTATAATTCACCCCTCCACTTT
J gene: TRBJ2-7; V gene: TRBV27; clone size: few; D gene: NA; CDR3 protein: CASSLLASWSLYEQYF; CDR3 DNA: TGTGCCAGCAGTTTATTGGCCAGTTGGAGCCTCTACGAGCAGTACTTC
J gene: TRBJ1-1; V gene: TRBV12-3/TRBV12-4; clone size: NA; D gene: NA; CDR3 protein: CASSQGIDTEAFF; CDR3 DNA: TGTGCCAGCAGCCAGGGGATCGACACTGAAGCTTTCTTT
J gene: TRBJ1-5; V gene: TRBV2; clone size: NA; D gene: NA; CDR3 protein: CASSDRVGGQPQHF; CDR3 DNA: TGTGCCAGCAGTGACAGGGTTGGTGGTCAGCCCCAGCATTTT
J gene: TRBJ2-1; V gene: TRBV19; clone size: NA; D gene: NA; CDR3 protein: CASSIGVGNEQFF; CDR3 DNA: TGTGCCAGTAGTATAGGAGTCGGGAATGAGCAGTTCTTC